Below are 9 T cell receptor beta chains sequenced from a single sample in a study of cytomegalovirus exposure and HLA in healthy donors. The PCR ran on 60 Vbeta and 13 Jbeta primers. Generated by immunoSEQ multiplex PCR, the TCRdb table keeps only in-frame clones and is missing some. The sample holds hundreds of thousands of clones; around four fifths are singletons and the top ten take 2.5% to 3%. The sequencing sample was made of PBMCs. The receptors come from a woman aged 55-69 years in good health and CMV-seropositive.

This clone showed up just once. V usage is TRBV5-1 and J usage is TRBJ1-4, with TRBD1 as a possible D gene (6 bases). Germline V gene lookup returns CDR1 SGHRS and CDR2 YFSETQ. Deletions cut 3 bases from V and 3 bases from J, with 15 bases between. This CDR3 is 16 amino acids long. The DNA for the CDR3 is TGCGCCAGCAGCTCCCATACAGGGAACCCTAATGAAAAACTGTTTTTT. It is translated as CASSSHTGNPNEKLFF.

This clone was detected once. The V call is TRBV27, the J call TRBJ1-1; D unclear. The germline CDR1 and CDR2 sequences are MNHEY and SMNVEV (reference sequence). Trimming took off 4 bases at V and 3 bases at J, with 6 bases between the two ends. The CDR3 runs 12 residues. CDR3: CASSYRDTEAFF. In nucleotides, the CDR3 is TGTGCCAGCAGTTATCGAGACACTGAAGCTTTCTTT.

V gene TRBV5-1 combines with J gene TRBJ2-2, with a possible D match to TRBD1 (6 bases). Per the germline V gene, CDR1 is SGHRS and CDR2 is YFSETQ. Trimming took 1 base from V and 1 from J, leaving 11 bases between them. The CDR3 length is 16 residues. Here the CDR3 DNA reads TGCGCCAGCAGCTTGCCGTCGGGACAGAACACCGGGGAGCTGTTTTTT. Translation: CASSLPSGQNTGELFF.

V and J are TRBV5-6 and TRBJ1-6, with 8 positions matching TRBD1. The CDR3 has 16 amino acids. Germline CDR1 reads SGHDT; CDR2 reads YYEEEE. J lost 6 bases, V lost 1 base, and 6 bases had no gene match. In DNA form, the CDR3 reads TGTGCCAGCAGCTTGCTGGGACAGGCGCGTAATTCACCCCTCCACTTT. Its translation: CASSLLGQARNSPLHF.

The chain carries TRBV18 and TRBJ2-1; D unclear. Germline CDR1 reads KGHSH; CDR2 reads LQKENI. V was pared by 3 bases and J by 9 bases, with 12 bases between. The CDR3 is 13 residues long. CDR3 DNA sequence: TGTGCCAGCTCACCGACCCTAGTGGGTGAGCAGTTCTTC. Protein product: CASSPTLVGEQFF.

Only a few counts were recorded for this clone. The CDR3 sequence is CASSLGAGGQYEQYF. The DNA for the CDR3 is TGTGCCAGCAGCTTAGGAGCGGGGGGGCAGTACGAGCAGTACTTC. The genes are TRBV7-2 and TRBJ2-5, with TRBD2 matching over 10 bases. The DNA end favors TRBJ2-7, so the J call may be wrong. Germline V CDR1 and CDR2: SGHTA, FQGNSA. The CDR3 is 15 amino acids.

This clone was observed a few times. The chain links TRBV29-1 to TRBJ2-2; perhaps TRBD2 as D (6 bases). The CDR3 is made up of 12 amino acids. CDR1 is SQVTM and CDR2 is ANQGSEA in the germline V gene. The germline V and J ends were trimmed by 7 bases and 9 bases, with 15 bases remaining between them. The CDR3: CSAGRNVRELFF. The DNA for the CDR3 is TGCAGCGCTGGGAGGAACGTCCGGGAGCTGTTTTTT.

The V gene is TRBV2, the J gene TRBJ2-5, with 7 bases fitting TRBD1. The ends lost 2 bases at V and 1 base at J; junction bases unmatched: 4. The germline CDR1 and CDR2 sequences are SNHLY and FYNNEI. The CDR3 consists of 15 residues. Here the CDR3 reads CASSEYWDSQETQYF. In DNA form, the CDR3 reads TGTGCCAGCAGTGAATATTGGGACAGCCAAGAGACCCAGTACTTC. The full variable domain, rest sourced from reference TRBV2 and TRBJ2-5, is EPEVTQTPSHQVTQMGQEVILRCVPISNHLYFYWYRQILGQKVEFLVSFYNNEISEKSEIFDDQFSVERPDGSNFTLKIRSTKLEDSAMYFCASSEYWDSQETQYFGPGTRLLVL.

The rearrangement links TRBV5-1 to TRBJ2-7, with 10 bases that match TRBD1. V trimming: 0 bases; J trimming: 5 bases; junction bases outside the gene matches: 5. Germline V lookup: CDR1 SGHRS, CDR2 YFSETQ. The CDR3 is made up of 15 amino acids. CDR3 in DNA: TGCGCCAGCAGCTTGGGACAGGGGGCAAGGAACGAGCAGTACTTC. Translated, it gives CASSLGQGARNEQYF.